The present TCR beta chain was sequenced within a study of T cell repertoires in cytomegalovirus infection. Whole-study context: The public TCR beta signatures pointed to both CMV infection and matching HLA type.

This clonotype was seen a handful of times. From the reads, TCRdb called clonotypes with MiXCR, one entry per CDR3 protein. The sample records 150,000 to 200,000 distinct CDR3 sequences, approximately 17% being singletons. Germline V gene data show CDR1 as SGHAT and CDR2 as FQNNGV. With 2 bases removed from V and 11 bases from J, the gap between germline ends came to 12 bases. The CDR3 is made up of 12 amino acids. The sequencing input was CD8+ T cells from PBMCs. The TCR sequence derives from a human donor in good health (CMV status not recorded). Some clones in this sample may be carry-over from other donors' samples. The chain is built from TRBV11-2 and TRBJ1-1; D uncertain. The CDR3 loop reads CASSLNGFDAFF. CDR3 bases: TGTGCCAGCAGCTTAAACGGGTTTGACGCTTTCTTT. The whole variable domain, remainder taken from reference TRBV11-2 and TRBJ1-1, is EAGVAQSPRYKIIEKRQSVAFWCNPISGHATLYWYQQILGQGPKLLIQFQNNGVVDDSQLPKDRFSAERLKGVDSTLKIQPAKLEDSAVYLCASSLNGFDAFFGQGTRLTVV.